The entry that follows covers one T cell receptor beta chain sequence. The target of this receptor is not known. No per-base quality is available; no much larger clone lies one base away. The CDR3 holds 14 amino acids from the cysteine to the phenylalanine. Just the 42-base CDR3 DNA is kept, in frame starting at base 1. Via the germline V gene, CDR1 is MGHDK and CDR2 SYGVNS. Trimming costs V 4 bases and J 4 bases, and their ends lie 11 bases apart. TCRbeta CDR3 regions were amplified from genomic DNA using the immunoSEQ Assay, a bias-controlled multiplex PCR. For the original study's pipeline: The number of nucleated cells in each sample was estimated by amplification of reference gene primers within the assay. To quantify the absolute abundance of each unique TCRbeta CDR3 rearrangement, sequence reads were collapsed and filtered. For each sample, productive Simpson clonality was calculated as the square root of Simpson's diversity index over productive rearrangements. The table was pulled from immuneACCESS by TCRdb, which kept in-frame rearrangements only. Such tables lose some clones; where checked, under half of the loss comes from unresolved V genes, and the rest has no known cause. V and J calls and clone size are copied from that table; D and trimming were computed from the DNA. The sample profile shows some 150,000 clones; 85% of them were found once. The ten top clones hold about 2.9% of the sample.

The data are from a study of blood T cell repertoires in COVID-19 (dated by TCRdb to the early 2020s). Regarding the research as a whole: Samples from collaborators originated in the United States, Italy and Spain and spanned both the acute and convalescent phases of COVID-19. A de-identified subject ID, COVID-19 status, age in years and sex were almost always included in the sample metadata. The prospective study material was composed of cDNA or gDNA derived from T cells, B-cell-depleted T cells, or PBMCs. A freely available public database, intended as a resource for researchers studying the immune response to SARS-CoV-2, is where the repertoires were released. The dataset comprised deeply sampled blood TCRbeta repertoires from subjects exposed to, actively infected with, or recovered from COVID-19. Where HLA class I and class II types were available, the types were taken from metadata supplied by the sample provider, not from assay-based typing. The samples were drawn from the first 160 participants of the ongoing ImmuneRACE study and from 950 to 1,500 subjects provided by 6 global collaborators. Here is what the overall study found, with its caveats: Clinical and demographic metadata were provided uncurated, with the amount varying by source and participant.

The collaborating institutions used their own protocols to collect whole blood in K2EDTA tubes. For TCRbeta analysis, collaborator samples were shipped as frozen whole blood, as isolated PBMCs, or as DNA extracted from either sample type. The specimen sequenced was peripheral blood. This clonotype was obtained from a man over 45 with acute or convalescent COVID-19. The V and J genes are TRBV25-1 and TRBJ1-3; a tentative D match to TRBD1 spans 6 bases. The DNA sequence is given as TGTGCCAGCAGTGTCAGGGGTGGCGGAAACACCATATATTTT. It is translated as CASSVRGGGNTIYF.